The clone carrying this T cell receptor beta chain was picked up many times. Its antigen is still unknown. This sample is part of a study of T cells after yellow fever vaccination. Points from the study as a whole: It was a small share of clonotypes that appeared in both CD4 and CD8 compartments. Subsequent booster samples again held most clones from primary vaccination (roughly 96% CD4, 85% to 90% CD8).

The V gene end was trimmed by 5 bases and the J gene end by 5 bases; junction bases not matched to a gene: 4. Per germline, CDR1 LNHNV and CDR2 YYDKDF (reference sequence). The CDR3 covers 14 residues. MiXCR, run by TCRdb on the 5' RACE reads, gives a single entry per CDR3 protein. The data show some 350,000 distinct CDR3 sequences, with 4.1% seen just once and 20% to 25% held by the top ten. The sequencing used PBMCs, collected 5 days after the yellow fever booster vaccination. The TCR was taken from a man younger than 30 who received the YFV17D yellow fever vaccine. The rearrangement links TRBV15 to TRBJ1-4, with TRBD1 matching over 8 bases. The CDR3 is CATSARDRNEKLFF. As DNA, the CDR3 is TGTGCCACCAGCGCCCGGGACAGGAATGAAAAACTGTTTTTT.